Sequencing of this TCR beta chain was carried out in a study of beta chain features in type 1 diabetes. The study, taken as a whole, reports: When Type 1 diabetes patients were examined, their TCRB CDR3s proved moderately but significantly shorter in all four CD4+ subsets.

The table lists this clone with a few counts. Its matching antigen is unknown. Isolated RNA was reverse transcribed in full, so expressed TCRB transcripts were sequenced. Here immunoSEQ multiplex PCR was the method, and the copy in TCRdb shows in-frame clones only, minus some. The profile shows a few hundred thousand clones, over 8.5% of them singletons. The material sequenced was central memory CD4+ T cells from blood. The sequence came from a man younger than 45 with type 1 diabetes.

The CDR3 DNA sequence: TGCAGCGTTGGGGGACCCGATAGCAATCAGCCCCAGCATTTT. Translating gives CSVGGPDSNQPQHF. This chain links TRBV29-1 with TRBJ1-5; weak D call: TRBD1 (5 bases). This CDR3 is 14 amino acids long. V was clipped by 4 bases and J by 0 bases, with 10 bases between them. Germline lookup yields CDR1 SQVTM and CDR2 ANQGSEA.